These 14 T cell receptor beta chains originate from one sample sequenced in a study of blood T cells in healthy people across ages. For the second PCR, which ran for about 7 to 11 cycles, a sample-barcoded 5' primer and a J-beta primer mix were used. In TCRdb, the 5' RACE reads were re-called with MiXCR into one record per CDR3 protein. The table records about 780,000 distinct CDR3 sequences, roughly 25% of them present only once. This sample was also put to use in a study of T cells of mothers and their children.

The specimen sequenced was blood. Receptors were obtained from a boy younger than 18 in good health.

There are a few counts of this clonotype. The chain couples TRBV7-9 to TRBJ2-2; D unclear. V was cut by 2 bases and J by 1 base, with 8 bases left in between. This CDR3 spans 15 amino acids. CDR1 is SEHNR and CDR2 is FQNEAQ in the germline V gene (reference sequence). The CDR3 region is CASSLNRRNTGELFF. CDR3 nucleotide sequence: TGTGCCAGCAGCTTAAATCGCAGGAACACCGGGGAGCTGTTTTTT.

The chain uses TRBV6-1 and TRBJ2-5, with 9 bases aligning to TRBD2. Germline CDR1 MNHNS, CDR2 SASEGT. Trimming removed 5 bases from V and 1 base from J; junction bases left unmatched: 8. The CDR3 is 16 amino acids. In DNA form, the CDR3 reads TGTGCCAGCAGTCCTTATAATAGCGGGGGCCAAGAGACCCAGTACTTC. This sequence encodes CASSPYNSGGQETQYF.

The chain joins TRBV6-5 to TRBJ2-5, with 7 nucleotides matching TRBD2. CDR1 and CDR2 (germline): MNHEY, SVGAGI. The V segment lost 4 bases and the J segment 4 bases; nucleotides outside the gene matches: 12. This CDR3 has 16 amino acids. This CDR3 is CASSSTLTSPRETQYF. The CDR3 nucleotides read TGTGCCAGCAGTTCAACCTTGACTAGCCCCCGAGAGACCCAGTACTTC.

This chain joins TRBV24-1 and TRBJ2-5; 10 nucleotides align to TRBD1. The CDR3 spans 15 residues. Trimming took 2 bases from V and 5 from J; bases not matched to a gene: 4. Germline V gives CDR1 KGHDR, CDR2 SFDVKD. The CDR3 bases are TGTGCCACCAGTGATTCCGACAGGGGGCTGGAGACCCAGTACTTC. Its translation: CATSDSDRGLETQYF.

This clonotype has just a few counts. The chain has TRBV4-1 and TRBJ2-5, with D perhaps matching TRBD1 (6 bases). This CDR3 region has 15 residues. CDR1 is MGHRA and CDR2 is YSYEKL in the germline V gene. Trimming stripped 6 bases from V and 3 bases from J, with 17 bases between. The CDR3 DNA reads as TGCGCCAGCAGACCGACAGGCGAGTCGAAAGAGACCCAGTACTTC. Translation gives CASRPTGESKETQYF.

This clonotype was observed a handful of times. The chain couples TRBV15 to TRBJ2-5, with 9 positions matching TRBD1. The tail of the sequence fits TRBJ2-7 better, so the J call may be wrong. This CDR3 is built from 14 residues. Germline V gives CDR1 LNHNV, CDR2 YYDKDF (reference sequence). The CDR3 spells CATSRQGGAYEQYF. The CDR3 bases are TGTGCCACCAGTAGACAGGGGGGGGCCTACGAGCAGTACTTC.

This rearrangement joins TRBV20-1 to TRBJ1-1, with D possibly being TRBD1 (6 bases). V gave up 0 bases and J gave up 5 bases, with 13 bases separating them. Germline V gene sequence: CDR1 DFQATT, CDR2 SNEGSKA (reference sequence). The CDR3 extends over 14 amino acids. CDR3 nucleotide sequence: TGCAGTGCTAGAGAACAGGGAGTGTGGACTGAAGCTTTCTTT. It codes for CSAREQGVWTEAFF.

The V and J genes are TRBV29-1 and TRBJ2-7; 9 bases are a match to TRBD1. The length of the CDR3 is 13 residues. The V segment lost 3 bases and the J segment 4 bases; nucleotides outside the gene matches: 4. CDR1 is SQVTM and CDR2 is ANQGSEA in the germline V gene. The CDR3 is CSVDGDREYEQYF. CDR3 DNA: TGCAGCGTTGACGGGGACAGGGAGTACGAGCAGTACTTC.

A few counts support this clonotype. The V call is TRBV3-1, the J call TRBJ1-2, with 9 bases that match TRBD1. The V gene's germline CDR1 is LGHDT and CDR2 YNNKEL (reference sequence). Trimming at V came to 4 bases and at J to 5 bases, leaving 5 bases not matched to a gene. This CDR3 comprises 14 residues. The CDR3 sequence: CASSRTGERYGYTF. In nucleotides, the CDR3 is TGTGCCAGCAGCCGGACAGGGGAGCGGTATGGCTACACCTTC.

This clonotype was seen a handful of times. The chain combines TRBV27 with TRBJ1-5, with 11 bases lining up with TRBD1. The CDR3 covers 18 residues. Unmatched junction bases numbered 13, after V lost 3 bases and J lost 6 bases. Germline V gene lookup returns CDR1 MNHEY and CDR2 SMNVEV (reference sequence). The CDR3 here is CASSFGPTGTGGGQPQHF. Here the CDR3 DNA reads TGTGCCAGCAGTTTCGGCCCGACCGGGACAGGGGGTGGTCAGCCCCAGCATTTT.

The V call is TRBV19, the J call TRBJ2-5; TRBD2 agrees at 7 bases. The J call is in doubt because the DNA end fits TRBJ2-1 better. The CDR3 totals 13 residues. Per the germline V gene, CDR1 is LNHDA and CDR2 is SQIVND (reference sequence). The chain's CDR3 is CATNGRGYNEQFF. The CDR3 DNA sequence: TGTGCCACTAACGGGCGGGGGTACAATGAGCAGTTCTTC.

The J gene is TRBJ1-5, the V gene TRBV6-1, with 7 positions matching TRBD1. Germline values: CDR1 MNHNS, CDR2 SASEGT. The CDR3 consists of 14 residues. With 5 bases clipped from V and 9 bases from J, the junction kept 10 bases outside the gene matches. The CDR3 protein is CASSTRGGVRPQHF. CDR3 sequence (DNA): TGTGCCAGCAGTACCAGGGGGGGGGTACGGCCCCAGCATTTT.

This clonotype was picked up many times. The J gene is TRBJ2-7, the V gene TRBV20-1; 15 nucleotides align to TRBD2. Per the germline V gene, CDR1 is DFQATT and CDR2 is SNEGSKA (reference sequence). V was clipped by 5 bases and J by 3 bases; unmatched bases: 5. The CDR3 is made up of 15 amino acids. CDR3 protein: CSAGTSGGSGYEQYF. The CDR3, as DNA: TGCAGTGCTGGGACTAGCGGGGGGTCGGGCTACGAGCAGTACTTC.

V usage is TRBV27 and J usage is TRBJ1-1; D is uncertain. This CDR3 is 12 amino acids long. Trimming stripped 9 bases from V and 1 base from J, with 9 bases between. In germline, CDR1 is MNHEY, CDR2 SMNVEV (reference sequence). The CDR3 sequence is CASRYGNTEAFF. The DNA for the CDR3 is TGTGCCAGTAGGTACGGGAACACTGAAGCTTTCTTT.